A selection of T cell receptor beta chains follows, all from one sample in a study of blood T cell repertoires in COVID-19. The method was immunoSEQ multiplex PCR; TCRdb's version includes in-frame clones alone and lacks a portion of them. The table lists about 250,000 clones, 80% to 90% of them singletons. The specimen sequenced was PBMCs or T cells enriched from blood (not recorded which). These receptors originate from a woman aged 40 to 50 who had been exposed to COVID-19. Each CDR3 is given with its conserved first and last residue. D genes are given only for firm matches. Clone size, where shown, is once, few, many, or a class for clones that have expanded.

TRBV10-3	.	TRBJ1-2	.	CAISESDSYTYGYTF	TGTGCCATCAGTGAGTCTGACAGCTACACCTATGGCTACACCTTC
TRBV27	.	TRBJ1-2	.	CASTTGNYGYTF	TGTGCCAGCACCACGGGTAACTATGGCTACACCTTC
TRBV19	TRBD1	TRBJ1-5	.	CASSSRTGTIRAQHF	TGTGCCAGTAGTTCCAGGACAGGAACAATCAGGGCCCAGCATTTT
TRBV6-5	.	TRBJ2-2	.	CASSLRGGELFF	TGTGCCAGCAGCCTACGGGGCGGGGAGCTGTTTTTT
TRBV3-1/TRBV3-2	TRBD1	TRBJ1-1	.	CASSQGTGVGNTEAFF	TGTGCCAGCAGCCAGGGCACAGGGGTGGGGAACACTGAAGCTTTCTTT
TRBV7-3	TRBD1	TRBJ1-6	.	CASSYPGQGEGSYNSPLHF	TGTGCCAGCAGCTATCCGGGACAGGGGGAAGGCTCCTATAATTCACCCCTCCACTTT
TRBV7-3	TRBD2	TRBJ2-1	.	CASSPRRSGAYNEQFF	TGTGCCAGCAGCCCGCGGAGGAGCGGGGCCTACAATGAGCAGTTCTTC
TRBV19	TRBD1	TRBJ2-6	.	CASTGDRRSGANVLTF	TGTGCCAGTACCGGGGACAGACGCTCTGGGGCCAACGTCCTGACTTTC
TRBV4-1	TRBD1	TRBJ1-1	once	CASSQDRGQGVVAFF	TGCGCCAGCAGCCAAGATAGGGGACAGGGTGTTGTAGCTTTCTTT
TRBV24-1	TRBD2	TRBJ2-1	.	CATSEGTSGRGFNEQFF	TGTGCCACCAGTGAAGGGACTAGCGGGAGGGGCTTTAATGAGCAGTTCTTC
TRBV6-5	TRBD1	TRBJ1-2	.	CASSSGTGTLYGYTF	TGTGCCAGCAGCTCCGGGACAGGGACCCTCTATGGCTACACCTTC
TRBV13	.	TRBJ1-3	.	CASSYRGQPHTAIYF	TGTGCCAGCAGCTACCGTGGGCAGCCTCATACAGCCATATATTTT
TRBV18	.	TRBJ1-1	once	CASSPQGNTEAFF	TGTGCCAGCTCACCGCAGGGGAACACTGAAGCTTTCTTT
TRBV28	.	TRBJ2-7	.	CASSLPSRGATGSYEQYF	TGTGCCAGCAGTCTTCCCTCTCGTGGGGCCACTGGCTCCTACGAGCAGTACTTC
TRBV27	.	TRBJ2-6	.	CASSTKPQRASGANVLTF	TGTGCCAGCAGTACAAAACCGCAGCGCGCCTCTGGGGCCAACGTCCTGACTTTC
TRBV18	TRBD1	TRBJ2-7	.	CASSPAGQGTYEQYF	TGTGCCAGCTCGCCGGCGGGACAGGGCACCTACGAGCAGTACTTC
TRBV5-1	TRBD2	TRBJ2-3	.	CASSPGTSGDSDTQYF	TGCGCCAGCAGCCCCGGGACTAGCGGGGATTCAGATACGCAGTATTTT
TRBV7-2	.	TRBJ1-3	once	CASSDKISSGNTIYF	TGTGCCAGCAGCGACAAAATTAGCTCTGGAAACACCATATATTTT
TRBV2	TRBD2	TRBJ2-2	once	CASRETSGSTGELFF	TGTGCCAGCAGGGAGACTAGCGGAAGCACCGGGGAGCTGTTTTTT
TRBV6-5	TRBD2	TRBJ2-3	.	CASSKLAGADTQYF	TGTGCCAGCAGTAAGCTAGCGGGAGCAGATACGCAGTATTTT
TRBV10-3	.	TRBJ1-1	.	CAISEEVSTEAFF	TGTGCCATCAGTGAGGAGGTTAGCACTGAAGCTTTCTTT
TRBV5-1	.	TRBJ2-2	.	CATPGGYPGELFF	TGCGCCACCCCAGGGGGGTATCCCGGGGAGCTGTTTTTT
TRBV7-2	.	TRBJ1-3	.	CASSFPTGHASGNTIYF	TGTGCCAGCAGCTTCCCAACAGGGCATGCATCGGGAAACACCATATATTTT
TRBV7-2	TRBD2	TRBJ2-3	.	CASSLTLAASTDTQYF	TGTGCCAGCAGCTTAACACTAGCGGCTAGCACAGATACGCAGTATTTT
TRBV7-9	.	TRBJ2-2	many	CASEEWRGNTGELFF	TGTGCCAGCGAGGAATGGAGGGGGAACACCGGGGAGCTGTTTTTT
TRBV25-1	.	TRBJ2-1	.	CASSEAVTGGRYNEQFF	TGTGCCAGCAGTGAGGCTGTGACGGGGGGCCGATACAATGAGCAGTTCTTC
TRBV28	TRBD1	TRBJ1-1	.	CASSPDRGRNTEAFF	TGTGCCAGCAGTCCTGACAGGGGGCGGAACACTGAAGCTTTCTTT
TRBV20-1	TRBD2	TRBJ2-3	.	CSASMTSGSWKVGFVTQYF	TGCAGTGCTAGTATGACTAGCGGGAGTTGGAAAGTCGGGTTCGTTACGCAGTATTTT
TRBV9	.	TRBJ1-1	many	CASSPKGGFNTEAFF	TGTGCCAGCAGCCCCAAGGGGGGGTTTAACACTGAAGCTTTCTTT
TRBV11-3	.	TRBJ2-1	few	CASSLGTGSYNEQFF	TGTGCCAGCAGCTTAGGCACCGGCTCCTACAATGAGCAGTTCTTC
TRBV19	TRBD2	TRBJ2-1	.	CASRPWTSGSDEQFF	TGTGCCAGTAGACCCTGGACTAGCGGGAGTGATGAGCAGTTCTTC
TRBV28	.	TRBJ1-2	.	CASSPRSLYGYTF	TGTGCCAGCAGCCCTAGGAGTCTCTATGGCTACACCTTC
TRBV5-1	.	TRBJ2-1	.	CASSLAYTTVNGEQFF	TGCGCCAGCAGCTTGGCCTACACGACAGTAAATGGTGAGCAGTTCTTC
TRBV4-3	TRBD1	TRBJ2-1	.	CASSHLTRGRGGNEQFF	TGCGCCAGCAGCCACCTTACTAGGGGGCGCGGCGGCAATGAGCAGTTCTTC
TRBV14	.	TRBJ1-2	.	CASSPTGLDGLSTF	TGTGCCAGCAGCCCGACTGGACTCGATGGCCTGTCAACCTTC
TRBV6-5	TRBD1	TRBJ2-3	.	CASSYGQGADTQYF	TGTGCCAGCAGTTATGGACAGGGCGCAGATACGCAGTATTTT
TRBV7-9	TRBD1	TRBJ1-1	.	CASISTGKRAMNTEAFF	TGTGCCAGCATATCGACAGGGAAAAGAGCTATGAACACTGAAGCTTTCTTT
TRBV7-2	.	TRBJ1-2	once	CASSSFWDTDGYTF	TGTGCCAGCAGCTCATTCTGGGACACGGATGGCTACACCTTC
TRBV28	.	TRBJ1-1	.	CASSEVSGRYTEAFF	TGTGCCAGCAGTGAAGTCAGTGGTCGTTACACTGAAGCTTTCTTT
TRBV24-1	TRBD2	TRBJ2-2	.	CATSESGRYTGELFF	TGTGCCACCAGTGAAAGCGGGAGGTACACCGGGGAGCTGTTTTTT
TRBV7-9	TRBD1	TRBJ2-2	.	CASETGAGELFF	TGTGCCAGCGAGACAGGGGCCGGGGAGCTGTTTTTT
TRBV7-2	TRBD1	TRBJ2-4	.	CASSSATQTGLGNIQYF	TGTGCCAGCAGCTCAGCGACGCAGACAGGGTTGGGAAACATTCAGTACTTC
TRBV4-3	TRBD1	TRBJ1-6	.	CASSPTGSNSPLHF	TGCGCCAGCAGCCCGACAGGGAGCAATTCACCCCTCCACTTT
TRBV7-9	TRBD2	TRBJ2-3	.	CASSLLAGDTQYF	TGTGCCAGCAGCCTGCTAGCGGGGGATACGCAGTATTTT
TRBV14	.	TRBJ2-3	.	CASSQMGGTAFTDTQYF	TGTGCCAGCAGCCAAATGGGAGGAACAGCTTTCACAGATACGCAGTATTTT
TRBV11-3	TRBD1	TRBJ1-2	.	CASSFGQGSYTF	TGTGCCAGCAGCTTCGGACAGGGGAGCTACACCTTC
TRBV25-1	.	TRBJ2-2	.	CASELGGRPNTGELFF	TGTGCCAGCGAACTAGGGGGTCGACCGAACACCGGGGAGCTGTTTTTT
TRBV7-6	.	TRBJ1-5	.	CASSLAIDGGNQPQHF	TGTGCCAGCAGCTTAGCGATCGACGGAGGCAATCAGCCCCAGCATTTT
TRBV10-3	.	TRBJ1-2	.	CAISAGDGAGDYGYTF	TGTGCCATCAGCGCCGGTGATGGAGCTGGAGACTATGGCTACACCTTC
TRBV28	.	TRBJ1-2	.	CASSFYGTSYGYTF	TGTGCCAGCAGTTTTTACGGGACTAGCTATGGCTACACCTTC